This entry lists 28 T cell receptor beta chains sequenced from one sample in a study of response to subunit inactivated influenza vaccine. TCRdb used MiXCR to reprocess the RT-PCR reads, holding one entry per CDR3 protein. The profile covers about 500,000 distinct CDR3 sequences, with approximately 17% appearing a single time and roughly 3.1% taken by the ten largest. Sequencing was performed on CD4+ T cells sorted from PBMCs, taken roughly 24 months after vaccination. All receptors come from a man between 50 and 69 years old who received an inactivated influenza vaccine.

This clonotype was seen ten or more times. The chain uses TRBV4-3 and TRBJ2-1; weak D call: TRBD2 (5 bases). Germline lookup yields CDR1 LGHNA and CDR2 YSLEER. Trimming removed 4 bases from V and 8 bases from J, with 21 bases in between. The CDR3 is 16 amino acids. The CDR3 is CASSPSTFGKEDEQFF. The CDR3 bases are TGCGCCAGCAGCCCTTCTACCTTCGGAAAGGAGGATGAGCAGTTCTTC.

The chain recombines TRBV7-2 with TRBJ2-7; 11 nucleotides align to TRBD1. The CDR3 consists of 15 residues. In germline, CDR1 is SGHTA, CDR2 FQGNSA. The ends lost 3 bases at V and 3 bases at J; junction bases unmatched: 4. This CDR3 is CASSLGQGVGYEQYF. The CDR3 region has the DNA TGTGCCAGCAGCTTGGGACAGGGGGTCGGCTACGAGCAGTACTTC.

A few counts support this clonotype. As DNA, the CDR3 is TGTGCCAGCAGCTTGTGGGCTAATGAGCAGTTCTTC. This encodes CASSLWANEQFF. The rearrangement links TRBV5-6 to TRBJ2-1; D remains ambiguous. With 1 base removed from V and 7 bases from J, the gap between germline ends came to 6 bases. The CDR3 has 12 residues. Germline CDR1 SGHDT, CDR2 YYEEEE.

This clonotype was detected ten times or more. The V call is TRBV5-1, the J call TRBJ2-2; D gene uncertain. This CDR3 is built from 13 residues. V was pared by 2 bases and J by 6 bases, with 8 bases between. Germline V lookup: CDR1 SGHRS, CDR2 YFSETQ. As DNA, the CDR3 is TGCGCCAGCAGCTTTGGCGAGGCCGGGGAGCTGTTTTTT. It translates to CASSFGEAGELFF.

Here the CDR3 DNA reads TGTGCCAGATCCCCCGGGACAGGGGAGCACGAAAAACTGTTTTTT. Amino acids: CARSPGTGEHEKLFF. The rearrangement joins TRBV6-2 or TRBV6-3 to TRBJ1-4, with 10 bases lining up with TRBD1. The CDR3 covers 15 residues. V shed 9 bases, J shed 8 bases, and the junction held 12 bases outside the gene matches. Germline lookup yields CDR1 MNHEY and CDR2 SVGEGT.

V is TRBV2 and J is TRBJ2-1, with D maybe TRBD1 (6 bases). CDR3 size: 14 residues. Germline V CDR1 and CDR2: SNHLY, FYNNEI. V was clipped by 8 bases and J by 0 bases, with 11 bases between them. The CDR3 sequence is CASATGSSYNEQFF. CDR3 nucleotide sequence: TGTGCCAGCGCAACAGGGAGCTCCTACAATGAGCAGTTCTTC.

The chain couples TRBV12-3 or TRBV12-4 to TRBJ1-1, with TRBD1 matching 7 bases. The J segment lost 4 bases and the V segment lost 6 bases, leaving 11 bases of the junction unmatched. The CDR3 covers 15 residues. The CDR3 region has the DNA TGTGCCAGCAGCAGAAGACGGACAGGAGGCACTGAAGCTTTCTTT. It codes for CASSRRRTGGTEAFF.

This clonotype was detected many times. CDR3 coding DNA: TGTGCCAGCAGCTTGGGGCCGACGAACACCGGGGAGCTGTTTTTT. This encodes CASSLGPTNTGELFF. V and J are TRBV5-6 and TRBJ2-2; D gene unclear. CDR3 length equals 15 residues. The germline V and J ends were trimmed by 0 bases and 0 bases, with 6 bases remaining between them. Germline lookup yields CDR1 SGHDT and CDR2 YYEEEE.

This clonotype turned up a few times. The CDR3: CASSRSQGNTEAFF. The CDR3 nucleotides are TGTGCCAGCAGCCGATCTCAGGGGAACACTGAAGCTTTCTTT. The genes are TRBV3-1 and TRBJ1-1; a weak D match, TRBD1 (5 bases). Germline loops: CDR1 LGHDT, CDR2 YNNKEL (reference sequence). V was shortened by 4 bases and J by 1 base, with 10 bases between the two germline ends. CDR3 length: 14 residues.

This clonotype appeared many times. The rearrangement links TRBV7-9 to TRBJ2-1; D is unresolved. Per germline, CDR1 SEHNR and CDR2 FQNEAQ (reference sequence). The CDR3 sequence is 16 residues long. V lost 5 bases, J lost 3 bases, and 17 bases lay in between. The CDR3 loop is CASSQTSRPRYNEQFF. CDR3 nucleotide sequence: TGTGCCAGCAGCCAGACCAGTAGACCCCGCTACAATGAGCAGTTCTTC. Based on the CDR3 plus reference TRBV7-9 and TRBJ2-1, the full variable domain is DTGVSQNPRHKITKRGQNVTFRCDPISEHNRLYWYRQTLGQGPEFLTYFQNEAQLEKSRLLSDRFSAERPKGSFSTLEIQRTEQGDSAMYLCASSQTSRPRYNEQFFGPGTRLTVL.

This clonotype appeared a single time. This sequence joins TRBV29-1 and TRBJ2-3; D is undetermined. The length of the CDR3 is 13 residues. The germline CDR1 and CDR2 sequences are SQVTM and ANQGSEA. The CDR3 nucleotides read TGCAGTGGCTCATTGGCCCGGGTAGATACGCAGTATTTT. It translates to CSGSLARVDTQYF.

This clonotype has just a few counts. CDR3 in amino acids: CSASAGRMHNYGYTF. The CDR3 DNA sequence: TGCAGTGCTAGCGCCGGCCGGATGCACAACTATGGCTACACCTTC. The V and J genes are TRBV20-1 and TRBJ1-2; D is unclear. Germline loops: CDR1 DFQATT, CDR2 SNEGSKA (reference sequence). The CDR3 runs to 15 residues. V was pared by 3 bases and J by 2 bases, with 16 bases between.

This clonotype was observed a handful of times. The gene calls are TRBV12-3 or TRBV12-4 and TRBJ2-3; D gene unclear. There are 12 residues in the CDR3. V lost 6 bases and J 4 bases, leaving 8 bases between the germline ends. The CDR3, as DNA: TGTGCCAGCAGCCTGCTCTCAGATACGCAGTATTTT. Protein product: CASSLLSDTQYF.

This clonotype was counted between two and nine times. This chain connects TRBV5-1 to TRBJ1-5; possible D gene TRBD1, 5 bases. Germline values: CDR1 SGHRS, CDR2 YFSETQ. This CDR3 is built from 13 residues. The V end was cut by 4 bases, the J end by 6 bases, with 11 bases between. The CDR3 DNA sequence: TGCGCCAGCAGCGCCCGGGACGGTCAGCCCCAGCATTTT. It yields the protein CASSARDGQPQHF. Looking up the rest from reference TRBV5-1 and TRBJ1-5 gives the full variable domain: KAGVTQTPRYLIKTRGQQVTLSCSPISGHRSVSWYQQTPGQGLQFLFEYFSETQRNKGNFPGRFSGRQFSNSRSEMNVSTLELGDSALYLCASSARDGQPQHFGDGTRLSIL.

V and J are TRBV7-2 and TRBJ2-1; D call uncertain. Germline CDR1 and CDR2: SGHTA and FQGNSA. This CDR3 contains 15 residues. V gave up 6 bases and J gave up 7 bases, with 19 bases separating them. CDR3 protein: CASRSPMGGWNEQFF. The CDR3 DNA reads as TGTGCCAGCAGGTCTCCAATGGGTGGTTGGAATGAGCAGTTCTTC.

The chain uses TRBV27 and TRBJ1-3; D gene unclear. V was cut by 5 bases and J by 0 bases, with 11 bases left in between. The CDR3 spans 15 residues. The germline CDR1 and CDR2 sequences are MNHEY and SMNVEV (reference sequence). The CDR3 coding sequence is TGTGCCAGCAGTCTCGGACTGAGCTCTGGAAACACCATATATTTT. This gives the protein CASSLGLSSGNTIYF.

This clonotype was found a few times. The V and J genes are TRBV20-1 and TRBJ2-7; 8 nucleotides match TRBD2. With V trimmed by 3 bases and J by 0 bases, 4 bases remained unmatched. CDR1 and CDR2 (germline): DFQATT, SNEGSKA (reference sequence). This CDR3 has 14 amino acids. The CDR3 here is CSASPGGSSYEQYF. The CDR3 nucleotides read TGCAGTGCTAGTCCGGGGGGGAGCTCCTACGAGCAGTACTTC.

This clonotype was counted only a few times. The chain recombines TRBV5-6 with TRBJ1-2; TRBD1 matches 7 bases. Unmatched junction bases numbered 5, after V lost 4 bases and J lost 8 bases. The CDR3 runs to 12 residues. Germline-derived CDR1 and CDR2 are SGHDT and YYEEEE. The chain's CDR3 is CASSQYRGGYTF. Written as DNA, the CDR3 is TGTGCCAGCAGCCAGTACAGGGGCGGCTACACCTTC.

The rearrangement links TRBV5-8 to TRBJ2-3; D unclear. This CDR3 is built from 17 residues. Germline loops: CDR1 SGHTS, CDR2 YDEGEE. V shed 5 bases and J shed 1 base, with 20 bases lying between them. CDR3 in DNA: TGTGCCAGCAGTTTCCACACGGCAAGCGTCGGCACAGATACGCAGTATTTT. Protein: CASSFHTASVGTDTQYF.

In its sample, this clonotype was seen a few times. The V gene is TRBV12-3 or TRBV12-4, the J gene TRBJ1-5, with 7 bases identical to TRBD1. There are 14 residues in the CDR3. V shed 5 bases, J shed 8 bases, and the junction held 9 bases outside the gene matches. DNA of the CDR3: TGTGCCAGCAGTCCCGGGACAGCATCAGAGCCCCAGCATTTT. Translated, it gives CASSPGTASEPQHF.

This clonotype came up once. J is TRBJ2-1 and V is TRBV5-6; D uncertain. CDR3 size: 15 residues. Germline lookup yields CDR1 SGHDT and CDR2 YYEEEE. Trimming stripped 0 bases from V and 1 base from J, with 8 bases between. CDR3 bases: TGTGCCAGCAGCTTGGAAACTCGTTCCTACAATGAGCAGTTCTTC. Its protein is CASSLETRSYNEQFF.

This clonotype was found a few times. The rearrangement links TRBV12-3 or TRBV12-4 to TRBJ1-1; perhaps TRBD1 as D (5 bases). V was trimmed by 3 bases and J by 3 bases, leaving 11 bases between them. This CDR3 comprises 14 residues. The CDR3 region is CASSFPGLDTEAFF. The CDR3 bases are TGTGCCAGCAGTTTCCCAGGGTTGGACACTGAAGCTTTCTTT.

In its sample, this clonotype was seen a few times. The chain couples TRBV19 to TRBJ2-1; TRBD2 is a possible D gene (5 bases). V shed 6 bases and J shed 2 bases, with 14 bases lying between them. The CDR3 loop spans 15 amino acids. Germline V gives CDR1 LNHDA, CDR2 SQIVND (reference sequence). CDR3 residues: CASRVRADPYNEQFF. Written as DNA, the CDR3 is TGTGCCAGTAGGGTTAGAGCGGACCCCTACAATGAGCAGTTCTTC.

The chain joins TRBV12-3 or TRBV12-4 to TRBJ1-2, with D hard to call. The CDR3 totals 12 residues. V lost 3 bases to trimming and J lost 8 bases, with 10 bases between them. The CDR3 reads CASSFTDWGYTF. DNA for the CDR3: TGTGCCAGCAGTTTTACCGATTGGGGCTACACCTTC.

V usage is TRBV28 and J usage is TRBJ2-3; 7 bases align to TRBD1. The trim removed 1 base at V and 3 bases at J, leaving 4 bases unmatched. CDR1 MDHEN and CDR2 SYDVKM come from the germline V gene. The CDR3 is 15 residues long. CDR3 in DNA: TGTGCCAGCAGTTTATTGGTCAGGGGGACAGATACGCAGTATTTT. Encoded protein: CASSLLVRGTDTQYF.

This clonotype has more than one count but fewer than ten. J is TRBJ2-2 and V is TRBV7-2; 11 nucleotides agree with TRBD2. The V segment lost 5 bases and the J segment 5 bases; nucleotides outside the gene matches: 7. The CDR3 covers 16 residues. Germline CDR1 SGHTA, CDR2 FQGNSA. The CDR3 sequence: CASSALAGVPTGELFF. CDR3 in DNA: TGTGCCAGCAGCGCACTAGCGGGGGTCCCTACCGGGGAGCTGTTTTTT. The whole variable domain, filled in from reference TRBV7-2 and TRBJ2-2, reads GAGVSQSPSNKVTEKGKDVELRCDPISGHTALYWYRQSLGQGLEFLIYFQGNSAPDKSGLPSDRFSAERTGGSVSTLTIQRTQQEDSAVYLCASSALAGVPTGELFFGEGSRLTVL.

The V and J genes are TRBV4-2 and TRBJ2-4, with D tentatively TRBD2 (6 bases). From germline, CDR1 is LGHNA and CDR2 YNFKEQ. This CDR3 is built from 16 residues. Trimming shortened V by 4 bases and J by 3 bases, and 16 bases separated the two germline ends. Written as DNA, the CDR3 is TGTGCCAGCAGCCTTTCTTTAGCGGATTTCAAAAACATTCAGTACTTC. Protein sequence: CASSLSLADFKNIQYF.

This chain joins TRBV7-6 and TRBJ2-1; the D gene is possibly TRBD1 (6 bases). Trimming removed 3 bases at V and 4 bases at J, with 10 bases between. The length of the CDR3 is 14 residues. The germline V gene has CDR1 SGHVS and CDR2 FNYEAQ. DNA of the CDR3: TGTGCCAGCAGCTTCGCCGGGACATACAATGAGCAGTTCTTC. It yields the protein CASSFAGTYNEQFF.